This T cell receptor (beta chain) is drawn from a study of breast tumors, draining lymph nodes, adjacent tissues. The CDR3 has 15 residues. Germline V gene sequence: CDR1 SGHAT, CDR2 FQNNGV. TCRdb recomputed calls from the multiplex PCR reads with MiXCR, one row per CDR3 protein. The table shows 150,000 to 250,000 distinct CDR3 sequences, with roughly 29% occurring only once. The lymph nodes were axillary draining lymph nodes from breast cancer patients. This clonotype turned up a few times. The antigen is unknown. Compared with germline, one end of the junction differs, possibly owing to a read error. Whole-study findings and limits: Compared with lymph nodes, tumors were less diverse; compared with nontumor tissue, more.

The source material was axillary lymph node tissue. This chain joins TRBV11-2 and TRBJ2-7; TRBD2 aligns across 9 bases. The receptor was isolated from a female donor with breast cancer. Some clones in this sample may be carry-over from other donors' samples. CDR3 in amino acids: CASSLVAGAPYEQYF. The CDR3 DNA reads as TGTGCCAGCAGTTTAGTAGCGGGAGCCCCCTACGAGCAGTACTTC. Looking up the rest from reference TRBV11-2 and TRBJ2-7 gives the full variable domain: EAGVAQSPRYKIIEKRQSVAFWCNPISGHATLYWYQQILGQGPKLLIQFQNNGVVDDSQLPKDRFSAERLKGVDSTLKIQPAKLEDSAVYLCASSLVAGAPYEQYFGPGTRLTVT.